This T cell receptor (beta chain) comes out of a study of CD8 T cells in ankylosing spondylitis. Study results and caveats: Among TCR beta sequences, a motif of several highly homologous variants appeared characteristic of ankylosing spondylitis blood.

V dropped 5 bases and J dropped 0; count of bases not matched to a gene: 6. This CDR3 has 14 residues. Per germline, CDR1 GTSNPN and CDR2 SVGIG (reference sequence). Generation of TCR beta libraries employed quantitative 5'-RACE incorporating molecular barcodes. Via MiXCR, TCRdb re-called the 5' RACE reads, giving one row per CDR3 protein. The repertoire holds approximately 500,000 distinct CDR3 sequences, roughly an eighth seen once, with nearly 7% in the top ten. This clonotype was detected only a few times. Its specificity is not known. The sequenced material came from blood, either unsorted or a sorted T cell fraction (not recorded which). This TCR derives from a male donor with ankylosing spondylitis. This chain links TRBV30 with TRBJ1-2; 7 positions match TRBD1. This CDR3 reads CAWFRTGSNYGYTF. DNA of the CDR3: TGTGCCTGGTTTCGGACAGGCTCTAACTATGGCTACACCTTC.